The sequence of this TCR beta chain was determined in a study of Ad26.COV2.S vaccination and SARS-CoV-2 variants. Study-level information: The donor participated in the COV1001 trial, in its Ad26.COV2.S arm.

This clone was seen a single time. Antigen specificity is unknown. General study points: Vaccine and placebo recipients had comparable breadth of non-spike TCRs.

Germline V gene lookup returns CDR1 SGHVS and CDR2 FNYEAQ. The CDR3 covers 16 residues. The V end was cut by 4 bases, the J end by 0 bases, with 14 bases between. Treatment specified: about 20 received Ad26.COV2.S at low or high dose, single or two shots; 5 received placebo; per-sample allocation not given. Collection of the samples took place on day 63 after the first injection of vaccine or placebo. Generated by immunoSEQ multiplex PCR, the TCRdb table keeps only in-frame clones and is missing some. The sample records 400,000 to 500,000 clones, 89% being singletons. This receptor was taken from a person aged 18-60 years who received the Ad26.COV2.S COVID-19 vaccine or a placebo. The chain employs TRBV7-6 and TRBJ2-3; D gene ambiguous. The sequencing used peripheral blood, collected in a trial of Ad26.COV2.S vaccine versus placebo. CDR3 amino acids: CASSSWTGLSTDTQYF. The CDR3 region has the DNA TGTGCCAGCAGCTCCTGGACCGGCTTGAGCACAGATACGCAGTATTTT.